This TCR beta chain was found in a study of cytomegalovirus exposure and HLA in healthy donors. This PCR relied on a set of 60 Vbeta primers and 13 Jbeta primers. The repertoire was sequenced with immunoSEQ multiplex PCR; TCRdb's copy has only in-frame clones and lacks some. The sample yields roughly 250,000 clones, 75% to 85% seen once. The CDR3 extends over 14 amino acids. With 0 bases removed from V and 7 bases from J, the gap between germline ends came to 10 bases. The germline CDR1 and CDR2 sequences are MNHEY and SVGAGI. Study-wide results and caveats: The availability of immune exposure information extended only to CMV serostatus. Follow-up analysis later connected one missense variant in DCLRE1C with trimming of TCR beta V- and J-genes.

About this clone itself: The target antigen is unknown.

The source of this sequence is a girl aged 2 to 10 in good health and CMV-seronegative. The chain recombines TRBV6-5 with TRBJ1-5; possibly TRBD1 for D (6 bases). Sequenced: PBMCs. This CDR3 reads CASSYSDSFQPQHF. CDR3 coding DNA: TGTGCCAGCAGTTACTCGGACAGTTTCCAGCCCCAGCATTTT.